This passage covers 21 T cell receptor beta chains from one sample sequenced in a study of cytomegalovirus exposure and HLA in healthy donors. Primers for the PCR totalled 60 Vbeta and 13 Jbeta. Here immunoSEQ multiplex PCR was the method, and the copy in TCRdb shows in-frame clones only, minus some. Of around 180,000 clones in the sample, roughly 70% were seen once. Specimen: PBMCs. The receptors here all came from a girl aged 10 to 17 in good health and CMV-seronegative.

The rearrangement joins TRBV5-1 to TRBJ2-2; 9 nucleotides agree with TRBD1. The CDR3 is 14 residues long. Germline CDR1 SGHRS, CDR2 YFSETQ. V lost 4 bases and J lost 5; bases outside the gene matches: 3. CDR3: CASSTGQGTGELFF. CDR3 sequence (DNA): TGCGCCAGCAGCACCGGACAGGGGACCGGGGAGCTGTTTTTT.

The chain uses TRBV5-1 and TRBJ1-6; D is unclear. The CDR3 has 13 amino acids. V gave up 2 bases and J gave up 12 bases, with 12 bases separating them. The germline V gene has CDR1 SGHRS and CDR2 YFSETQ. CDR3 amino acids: CASSFEGSGPLHF. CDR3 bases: TGCGCCAGCAGCTTCGAGGGATCCGGACCCCTCCACTTT. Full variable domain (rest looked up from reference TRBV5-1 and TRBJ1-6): KAGVTQTPRYLIKTRGQQVTLSCSPISGHRSVSWYQQTPGQGLQFLFEYFSETQRNKGNFPGRFSGRQFSNSRSEMNVSTLELGDSALYLCASSFEGSGPLHFGNGTRLTVT.

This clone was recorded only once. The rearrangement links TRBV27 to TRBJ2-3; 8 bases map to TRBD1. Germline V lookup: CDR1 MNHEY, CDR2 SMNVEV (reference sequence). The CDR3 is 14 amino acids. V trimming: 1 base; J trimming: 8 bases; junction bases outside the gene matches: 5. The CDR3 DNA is TGTGCCAGCAGTTTATTGGGACAGGCTACTACGCAGTATTTT. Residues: CASSLLGQATTQYF.

This CDR3 is CASSERGQGVYEQYF. The DNA for the CDR3 is TGTGCCAGCAGTGAAAGGGGACAGGGGGTCTACGAGCAGTACTTC. The chain links TRBV6-1 to TRBJ2-7, with TRBD1 matching over 11 bases. Unmatched junction bases numbered 3, after V lost 2 bases and J lost 3 bases. CDR1 is MNHNS and CDR2 is SASEGT in the germline V gene. The CDR3 has 15 residues.

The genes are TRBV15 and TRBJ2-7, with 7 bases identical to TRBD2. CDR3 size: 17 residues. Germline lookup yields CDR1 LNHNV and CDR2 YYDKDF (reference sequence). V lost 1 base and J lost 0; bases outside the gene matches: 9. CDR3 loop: CATSRGRLADSSYEQYF. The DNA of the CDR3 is TGTGCCACCAGCAGAGGTAGGCTAGCGGATAGCTCCTACGAGCAGTACTTC.

CDR3 in amino acids: CASHKLQGTEAFF. CDR3 DNA sequence: TGCGCCAGCCACAAACTTCAGGGGACTGAAGCTTTCTTT. The chain couples TRBV5-1 to TRBJ1-1, with D maybe TRBD1 (6 bases). The CDR3 has 13 residues. Germline CDR1 reads SGHRS; CDR2 reads YFSETQ. V lost 7 bases to trimming and J lost 5 bases, with 15 bases between them.

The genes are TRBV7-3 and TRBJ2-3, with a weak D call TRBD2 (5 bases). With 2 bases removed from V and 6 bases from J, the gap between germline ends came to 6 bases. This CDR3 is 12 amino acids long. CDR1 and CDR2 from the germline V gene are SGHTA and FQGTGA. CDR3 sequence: CASSLSGDTQYF. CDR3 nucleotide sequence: TGTGCCAGCAGCTTATCGGGGGATACGCAGTATTTT.

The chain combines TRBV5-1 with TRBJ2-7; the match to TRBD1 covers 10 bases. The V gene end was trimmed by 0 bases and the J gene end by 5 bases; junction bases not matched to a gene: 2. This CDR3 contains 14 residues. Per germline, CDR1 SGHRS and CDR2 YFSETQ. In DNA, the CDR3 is TGCGCCAGCAGCTTGGGGGACAGGGGAGACGAGCAGTACTTC. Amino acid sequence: CASSLGDRGDEQYF. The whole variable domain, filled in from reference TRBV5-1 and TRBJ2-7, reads KAGVTQTPRYLIKTRGQQVTLSCSPISGHRSVSWYQQTPGQGLQFLFEYFSETQRNKGNFPGRFSGRQFSNSRSEMNVSTLELGDSALYLCASSLGDRGDEQYFGPGTRLTVT.

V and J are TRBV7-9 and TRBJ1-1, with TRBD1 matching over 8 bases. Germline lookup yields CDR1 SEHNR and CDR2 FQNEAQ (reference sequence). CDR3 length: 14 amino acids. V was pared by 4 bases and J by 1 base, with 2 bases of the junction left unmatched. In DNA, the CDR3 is TGTGCCAGCAGCTCTGGACAGGGGAACACTGAAGCTTTCTTT. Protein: CASSSGQGNTEAFF.

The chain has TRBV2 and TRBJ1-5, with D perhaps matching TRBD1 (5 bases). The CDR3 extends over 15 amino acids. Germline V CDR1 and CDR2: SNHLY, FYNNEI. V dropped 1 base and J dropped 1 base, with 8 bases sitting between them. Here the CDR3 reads CASSEVGVSNQPQHF. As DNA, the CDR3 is TGTGCCAGCAGTGAAGTAGGGGTGAGCAATCAGCCCCAGCATTTT. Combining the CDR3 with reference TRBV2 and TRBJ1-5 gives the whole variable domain EPEVTQTPSHQVTQMGQEVILRCVPISNHLYFYWYRQILGQKVEFLVSFYNNEISEKSEIFDDQFSVERPDGSNFTLKIRSTKLEDSAMYFCASSEVGVSNQPQHFGDGTRLSIL.

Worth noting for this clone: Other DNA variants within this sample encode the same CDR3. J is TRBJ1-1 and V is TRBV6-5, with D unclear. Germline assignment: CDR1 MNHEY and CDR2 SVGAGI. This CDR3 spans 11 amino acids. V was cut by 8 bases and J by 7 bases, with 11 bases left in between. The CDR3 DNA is TGTGCCAGCTTCATAGGAGGTGAAGCTTTCTTT. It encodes CASFIGGEAFF.

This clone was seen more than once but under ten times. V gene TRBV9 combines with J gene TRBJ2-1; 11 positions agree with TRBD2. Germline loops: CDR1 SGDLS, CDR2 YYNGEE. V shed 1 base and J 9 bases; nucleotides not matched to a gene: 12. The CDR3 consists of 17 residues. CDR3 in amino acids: CASSVRLAGGRLSEQFF. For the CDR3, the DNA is TGTGCCAGCAGCGTACGGTTAGCGGGGGGGCGGTTAAGTGAGCAGTTCTTC.

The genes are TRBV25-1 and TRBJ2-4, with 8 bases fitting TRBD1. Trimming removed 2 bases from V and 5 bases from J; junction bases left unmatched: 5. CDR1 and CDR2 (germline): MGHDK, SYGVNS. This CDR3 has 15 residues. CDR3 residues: CASSEGGQAQNIQYF. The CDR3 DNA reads TGTGCCAGCAGTGAAGGGGGACAGGCTCAAAACATTCAGTACTTC.

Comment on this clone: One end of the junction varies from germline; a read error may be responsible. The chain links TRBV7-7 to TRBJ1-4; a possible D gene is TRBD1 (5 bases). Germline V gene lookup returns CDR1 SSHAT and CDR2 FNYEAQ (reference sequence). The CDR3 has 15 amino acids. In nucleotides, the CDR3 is TGTGCTAGCAGCCGGGGGACTGCAACTAATGAAAAACTGTTTTTT. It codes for CASSRGTATNEKLFF.

The CDR3 bases are TGCGCCAGCAGCCAAGTCCGCCAGAACCAGGGAAGTGGCGGCTACACCTTC. The encoded protein is CASSQVRQNQGSGGYTF. This chain uses TRBV4-1 with TRBJ1-2; D is perhaps TRBD1 (5 bases). The CDR3 has 17 amino acids. Germline V gives CDR1 MGHRA, CDR2 YSYEKL. Trimming took 1 base from V and 8 from J, leaving 23 bases between them.

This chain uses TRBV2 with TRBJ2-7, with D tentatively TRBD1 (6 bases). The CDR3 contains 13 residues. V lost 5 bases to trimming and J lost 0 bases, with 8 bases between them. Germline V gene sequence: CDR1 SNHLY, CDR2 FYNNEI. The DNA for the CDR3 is TGTGCCAGCAGTAGGACAGCCTCCTACGAGCAGTACTTC. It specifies CASSRTASYEQYF.

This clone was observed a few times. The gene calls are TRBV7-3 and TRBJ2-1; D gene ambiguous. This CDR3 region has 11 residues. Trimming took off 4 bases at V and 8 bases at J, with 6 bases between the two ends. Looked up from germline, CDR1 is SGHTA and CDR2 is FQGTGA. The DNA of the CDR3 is TGTGCCAGCAGCTCAGACTATGAGCAGTTCTTC. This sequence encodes CASSSDYEQFF.

This chain's CDR3 is CASSREYSNQPQHF. CDR3 nucleotide sequence: TGTGCCAGCAGCCGGGAATATAGCAATCAGCCCCAGCATTTT. The V and J genes are TRBV7-9 and TRBJ1-5; no reliable D call. The V end lost 5 bases, the J end lost 0 bases, and 8 bases lay between the germline ends. The CDR3 loop spans 14 amino acids. Per the germline V gene, CDR1 is SEHNR and CDR2 is FQNEAQ (reference sequence). Combining the CDR3 with reference TRBV7-9 and TRBJ1-5 gives the whole variable domain DTGVSQNPRHKITKRGQNVTFRCDPISEHNRLYWYRQTLGQGPEFLTYFQNEAQLEKSRLLSDRFSAERPKGSFSTLEIQRTEQGDSAMYLCASSREYSNQPQHFGDGTRLSIL.

CDR3 loop: CASRDSIGNTEAFF. The DNA of the CDR3 is TGTGCCAGCAGGGACAGCATAGGAAACACTGAAGCTTTCTTT. V gene TRBV28 combines with J gene TRBJ1-1; D might be TRBD1 (6 bases). Germline loops: CDR1 MDHEN, CDR2 SYDVKM. There are 14 residues in the CDR3. V lost 6 bases to trimming and J lost 2 bases, with 13 bases between them.

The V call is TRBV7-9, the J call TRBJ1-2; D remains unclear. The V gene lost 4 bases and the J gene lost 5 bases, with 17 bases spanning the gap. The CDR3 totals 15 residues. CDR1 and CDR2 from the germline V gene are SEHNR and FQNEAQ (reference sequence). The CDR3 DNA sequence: TGTGCCAGCAGCTCCACGGACGGAGGTCCGTATGGCTACACCTTC. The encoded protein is CASSSTDGGPYGYTF. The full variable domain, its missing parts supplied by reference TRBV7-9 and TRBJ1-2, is DTGVSQNPRHKITKRGQNVTFRCDPISEHNRLYWYRQTLGQGPEFLTYFQNEAQLEKSRLLSDRFSAERPKGSFSTLEIQRTEQGDSAMYLCASSSTDGGPYGYTFGSGTRLTVV.

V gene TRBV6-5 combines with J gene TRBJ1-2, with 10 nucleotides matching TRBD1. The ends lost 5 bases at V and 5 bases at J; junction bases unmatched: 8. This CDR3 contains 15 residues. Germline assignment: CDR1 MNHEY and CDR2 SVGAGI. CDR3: CASSQAGQGTYGYTF. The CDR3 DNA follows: TGTGCCAGCAGTCAGGCGGGACAGGGGACTTATGGCTACACCTTC.